This TCR beta chain comes out of a study of control samples from healthy donors and cancer patients. The data were produced by immunoSEQ multiplex PCR, yet TCRdb's version contains in-frame clones alone and is incomplete. The table lists approximately 170,000 clones, approximately 92% of them singletons. This clone was counted a single time. Trimming stripped 3 bases from V and 2 bases from J, with 20 bases between. The CDR3 covers 18 residues. The germline V gene encodes CDR1 SGHVS and CDR2 FQNEAQ. This receptor was taken from a woman aged 60-75 years in good health. Material for sequencing was blood. This chain uses TRBV7-8 with TRBJ1-3, with D tentatively TRBD1 (6 bases). The CDR3 loop is CASSFPGQGLRAGNTIYF. The CDR3 DNA follows: TGTGCCAGCAGCTTCCCTGGGCAGGGGTTACGGGCTGGAAACACCATATATTTT.